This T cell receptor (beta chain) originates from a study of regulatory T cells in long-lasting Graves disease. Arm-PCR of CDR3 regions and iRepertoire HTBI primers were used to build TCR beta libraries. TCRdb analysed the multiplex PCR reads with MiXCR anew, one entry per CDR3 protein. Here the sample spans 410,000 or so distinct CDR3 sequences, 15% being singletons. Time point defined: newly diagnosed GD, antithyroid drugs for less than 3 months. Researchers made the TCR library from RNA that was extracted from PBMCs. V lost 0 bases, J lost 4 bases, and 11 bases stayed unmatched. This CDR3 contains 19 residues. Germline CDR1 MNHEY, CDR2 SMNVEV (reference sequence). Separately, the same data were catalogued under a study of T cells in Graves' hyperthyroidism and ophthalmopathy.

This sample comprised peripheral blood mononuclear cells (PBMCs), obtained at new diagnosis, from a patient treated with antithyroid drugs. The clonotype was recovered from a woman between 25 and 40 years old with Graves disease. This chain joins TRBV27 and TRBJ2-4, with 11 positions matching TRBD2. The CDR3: CASSLSLSGRAGWKNIQYF. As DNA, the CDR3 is TGTGCCAGCAGTTTATCGCTTAGCGGGAGGGCGGGGTGGAAAAACATTCAGTACTTC.